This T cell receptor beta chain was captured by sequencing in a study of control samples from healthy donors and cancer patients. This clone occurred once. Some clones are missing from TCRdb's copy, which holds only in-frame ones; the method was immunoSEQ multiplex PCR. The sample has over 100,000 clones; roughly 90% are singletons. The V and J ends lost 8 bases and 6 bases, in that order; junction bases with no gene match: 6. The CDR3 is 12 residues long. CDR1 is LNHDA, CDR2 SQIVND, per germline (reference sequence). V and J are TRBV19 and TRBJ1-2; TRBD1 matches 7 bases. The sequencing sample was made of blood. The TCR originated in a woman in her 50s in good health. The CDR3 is CASSDRVDGYTF. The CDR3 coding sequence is TGTGCCAGTTCAGACAGGGTGGATGGCTACACCTTC.